This entry lists 19 T cell receptor beta chains sequenced from one sample in a study of T cells in Graves' hyperthyroidism and ophthalmopathy (dated by TCRdb to between 2018 and 2020). Library construction relied on multiplex PCR. TCRdb lists the instrument as Illumina HiSeq 2000. TCR beta CDR3 regions were amplified from RNA transcripts. The TCR CDR3 was subjected to a first round of RT-PCR using the HTBI primer set and the Qiagen OneStep RT-PCR kit. The raw public reads went through TCRdb reprocessing: fastp at Q25, MiXCR clone calling, in-frame beta chains kept. Identical CDR3 protein sequences are pooled into one entry, listed with their most common genes and DNA. The sample table shows about 340,000 distinct CDR3 sequences, and around a fifth are seen once. The top ten hold around 48% of the sample. The source material was blood. Receptors were obtained from a woman between 45 and 60 years old with Graves' hyperthyroidism.

Ten or more counts support this clonotype. The chain employs TRBV29-1 and TRBJ1-2, with D perhaps matching TRBD1 (5 bases). V dropped 4 bases and J dropped 4 bases, with 10 bases sitting between them. CDR1 and CDR2 from the germline V gene are SQVTM and ANQGSEA. CDR3 length equals 12 residues. Here the CDR3 reads CSVVRVSYGYTF. The CDR3 coding sequence is TGCAGCGTTGTCAGGGTCTCCTATGGCTACACCTTC.

V usage is TRBV5-6 and J usage is TRBJ1-3; weak D call: TRBD1 (6 bases). The CDR3 is made up of 16 amino acids. The germline V and J ends were trimmed by 3 bases and 0 bases, with 13 bases remaining between them. CDR1 and CDR2 (germline): SGHDT, YYEEEE. In DNA, the CDR3 is TGTGCCAGCAGCTCCCGGGGGGCCAACTCTGGAAACACCATATATTTT. This encodes CASSSRGANSGNTIYF.

CDR3 residues: CASSTRQGFRLTGELFF. Here the CDR3 DNA reads TGTGCCAGTAGTACCCGACAGGGGTTCAGGTTAACCGGGGAGCTGTTTTTT. The rearrangement uses TRBV19 and TRBJ2-2, with 8 bases that match TRBD1. This CDR3 has 17 residues. With V trimmed by 4 bases and J by 5 bases, 12 bases remained unmatched. In germline, CDR1 is LNHDA, CDR2 SQIVND (reference sequence).

This chain connects TRBV2 to TRBJ2-1; 10 nucleotides agree with TRBD2. CDR3 length: 14 amino acids. In germline, CDR1 is SNHLY, CDR2 FYNNEI. Germline trimming cut 6 bases from V and 9 bases from J; bases unmatched to any gene: 8. CDR3: CASSPQRGGTEQFF. CDR3 in DNA: TGTGCCAGCAGCCCCCAGCGGGGGGGCACTGAGCAGTTCTTC.

This clonotype was counted between two and nine times. V gene TRBV12-3 or TRBV12-4 combines with J gene TRBJ2-3, with 9 positions matching TRBD2. V was pared by 6 bases and J by 0 bases, with 7 bases of the junction left unmatched. The CDR3 runs 16 residues. The CDR3 sequence: CASSSTSGLSTDTQYF. The CDR3 DNA reads TGTGCCAGCAGCAGTACTAGCGGGCTCAGCACAGATACGCAGTATTTT.

This clonotype was seen only a few times. The rearrangement joins TRBV28 to TRBJ2-7; D is undetermined. CDR1 and CDR2 from the germline V gene are MDHEN and SYDVKM. The CDR3 contains 11 residues. The ends were cut back, 4 bases at V and 6 bases at J, with 7 bases in the middle. The CDR3 reads CASSSPPEQYF. The DNA for the CDR3 is TGTGCCAGCAGTTCCCCCCCCGAGCAGTACTTC.

The chain couples TRBV12-3 or TRBV12-4 to TRBJ2-7; D perhaps matches TRBD1 (6 bases). The CDR3 extends over 13 amino acids. V was cut by 5 bases and J by 5 bases, with 13 bases left in between. The CDR3 coding sequence is TGTGCCAGCAGTAAAACTACAGGGAACGAGCAGTACTTC. As protein: CASSKTTGNEQYF.

This clonotype has a count of ten or more. The rearrangement uses TRBV28 and TRBJ1-2; TRBD1 matches 8 bases. J gave up 3 bases and V 8 bases, and 5 bases lay outside the gene matches. This CDR3 is built from 13 residues. Germline lookup yields CDR1 MDHEN and CDR2 SYDVKM. The CDR3 nucleotides read TGTGCCAGCCGAGAACAGGGGGACTATGGCTACACCTTC. It codes for CASREQGDYGYTF.

This clonotype was recorded many times. This chain links TRBV20-1 with TRBJ2-1, with no clear D. This CDR3 is built from 14 residues. The germline gives CDR1 DFQATT, CDR2 SNEGSKA (reference sequence). V was cut by 3 bases and J by 4 bases, with 13 bases left in between. CDR3 nucleotides: TGCAGTGCTAGCGTGGCAGGTAGATACAATGAGCAGTTCTTC. Protein sequence: CSASVAGRYNEQFF.

This clonotype was found many times. The chain joins TRBV28 to TRBJ1-1; TRBD1 might be the D (5 bases). Trimming shortened V by 5 bases and J by 6 bases, and 10 bases separated the two germline ends. The CDR3 sequence is 12 residues long. Germline assignment: CDR1 MDHEN and CDR2 SYDVKM. DNA for the CDR3: TGTGCCAGCAGTAGAGGGGTTCCTGAAGCTTTCTTT. Translated: CASSRGVPEAFF.

Only a few counts were recorded for this clonotype. The CDR3 nucleotides are TGTGCTAGTGGTTTGGTACTAGGCTCTACGAACACTGAAGCTTTCTTT. This gives the protein CASGLVLGSTNTEAFF. The chain recombines TRBV12-5 with TRBJ1-1, with no clear D. V lost 0 bases and J 1 base, leaving 12 bases between the germline ends. CDR3 size: 16 residues. Germline V CDR1 and CDR2: LGHNT, FRNRAP.

The sample holds many counts of this clonotype. J is TRBJ2-5 and V is TRBV7-2; D is perhaps TRBD2 (6 bases). Trimming cost V 5 bases and J 5 bases, with 21 bases left between them. The length of the CDR3 is 16 residues. The germline V gene has CDR1 SGHTA and CDR2 FQGNSA. CDR3 nucleotides: TGTGCCAGCAGCCCACATGTGGCGGGCGGAGGGGAGACCCAGTACTTC. This translates into CASSPHVAGGGETQYF.

This clonotype was seen at least ten times. The chain links TRBV19 to TRBJ1-2; tentative D call: TRBD1 (5 bases). The V gene's germline CDR1 is LNHDA and CDR2 SQIVND (reference sequence). The CDR3 is 15 residues long. V was pared by 4 bases and J by 0 bases, with 12 bases between. The CDR3 bases are TGTGCCAGTAGTACTGGACACATAGCTAACTATGGCTACACCTTC. Protein: CASSTGHIANYGYTF.

In its sample, this clonotype was seen many times. This chain uses TRBV5-1 with TRBJ2-4, with 10 bases that match TRBD1. The CDR3 extends over 15 amino acids. V lost 0 bases, J lost 6 bases, and 3 bases stayed unmatched. CDR1 is SGHRS, CDR2 YFSETQ, per germline. The CDR3 DNA follows: TGCGCCAGCAGCTTGGCCGGGACAGGGGTAAACATTCAGTACTTC. Amino acid sequence: CASSLAGTGVNIQYF.

This chain joins TRBV29-1 and TRBJ1-1, with unresolved D. The CDR3 has 18 residues. Trimming cost V 0 bases and J 0 bases, with 20 bases left between them. Germline CDR1 and CDR2: SQVTM and ANQGSEA. DNA of the CDR3: TGCAGCGTTGAAGAAGTTCGAGATGTCCAGAGCCTGAACACTGAAGCTTTCTTT. Translation gives CSVEEVRDVQSLNTEAFF.

At least ten counts were recorded for this clonotype. The V call is TRBV7-8, the J call TRBJ2-7, with D perhaps assigned TRBD1 or TRBD2 (6 bases each). From germline, CDR1 is SGHVS and CDR2 FQNEAQ. CDR3 length equals 14 residues. V was shortened by 5 bases and J by 4 bases, with 15 bases between the two germline ends. DNA of the CDR3: TGTGCCAGCAGCATAGGGGGTAGCGGTTACGAGCAGTACTTC. Protein: CASSIGGSGYEQYF.

This clonotype was counted many times. CDR3 protein: CAWSSQGNEQFF. CDR3 DNA: TGTGCCTGGAGCTCACAGGGGAATGAGCAGTTCTTC. The J gene is TRBJ2-1, the V gene TRBV30; 7 bases align to TRBD1. CDR1 is GTSNPN and CDR2 is SVGIG in the germline V gene (reference sequence). Trimming at V came to 3 bases and at J to 7 bases, leaving 3 bases not matched to a gene. The CDR3 covers 12 residues. The full variable domain, its missing parts supplied by reference TRBV30 and TRBJ2-1, is SQTIHQWPATLVQPVGSPLSLECTVEGTSNPNLYWYRQAAGRGLQLLFYSVGIGQISSEVPQNLSASRPQDRQFILSSKKLLLSDSGFYLCAWSSQGNEQFFGPGTRLTVL.

This clonotype was seen many times. V usage is TRBV20-1 and J usage is TRBJ2-5; TRBD1 matches at 9 bases. This CDR3 is built from 13 residues. CDR1 and CDR2 (germline): DFQATT, SNEGSKA (reference sequence). J gave up 5 bases and V 5 bases, and 6 bases lay outside the gene matches. CDR3 residues: CSAGTGKLETQYF. The DNA of the CDR3 is TGCAGTGCTGGGACAGGGAAATTGGAGACCCAGTACTTC.

This clonotype has just a few counts. This chain joins TRBV6-1 and TRBJ2-3, with 7 bases matching TRBD2. Per germline, CDR1 MNHNS and CDR2 SASEGT. Trimming took 2 bases from V and 2 from J; bases not matched to a gene: 1. The CDR3 runs to 14 residues. In nucleotides, the CDR3 is TGTGCCAGCAGTGAAACTAGCGCCACAGATACGCAGTATTTT. Amino acid sequence: CASSETSATDTQYF.